A selection of T cell receptor beta chains follows, all from one sample in a study of early T cells in non-severe SARS-CoV-2 infection. TCRdb recomputed calls from the 5' RACE reads with MiXCR, one row per CDR3 protein. Here the sample spans 55,000 to 70,000 distinct CDR3 sequences, 3.5% to 6% being singletons. Specimen: whole blood, collected at baseline. These receptors originate from an adult who was a healthcare worker with PCR-confirmed SARS-CoV-2 infection or an uninfected control (not recorded which). The donor label of this sample is uncertain. Both conserved end residues are part of each CDR3. D genes are given only for firm matches. Size is omitted from some rows. Given values are once, few, many or a class for expanded clones.

d_gene	j_gene	abundance	v_gene	CDR3nt	CDR3aa
-	TRBJ1-4	many	TRBV20-1	TGCAGTGCTAGGCCGATCGACATAGATGAAAAACTGTTTTTT	CSARPIDIDEKLFF
TRBD1	TRBJ1-1	many	TRBV11-2	TGTGCCAGCAGCCCCCGGGACAGGGGAGGGACGGCCACTGAAGCTTTCTTT	CASSPRDRGGTATEAFF
-	TRBJ1-4	-	TRBV5-1	TGCGCCAGCAGGGCGACTAATGAAAAACTGTTTTTT	CASRATNEKLFF
-	TRBJ1-3	many	TRBV30	TGTGCCTGGAGTCCCGGCAGGCAACAAGGCTCTGGAAACACCATATATTTT	CAWSPGRQQGSGNTIYF
-	TRBJ2-7	-	TRBV6-1	TGTGCCAGCAGTCCCGGACTGGGGTACGAGCAGTACTTC	CASSPGLGYEQYF
TRBD2	TRBJ2-5	many	TRBV24-1	TGTGCCACCAGTGATCTCTACGGGGGGGGCATGGAGACCCAGTACTTC	CATSDLYGGGMETQYF
TRBD2	TRBJ2-5	few	TRBV7-2	TGTGCCAGCAGCTCAACTAGCGGGGGGTCGTACCAAGAGACCCAGTACTTC	CASSSTSGGSYQETQYF
TRBD1	TRBJ1-1	many	TRBV10-1	TGCGCCAGCAGTGACGGGACAGGGACGGCGAACACTGAAGCTTTCTTT	CASSDGTGTANTEAFF
-	TRBJ1-1	few	TRBV5-1	TGCGCCAGCAGCTTGGGACCAGCAGGGCCCACTGAAGCTTTCTTT	CASSLGPAGPTEAFF
-	TRBJ2-5	many	TRBV10-3	TGTGCCATAACGACGGGGGGCTCACAAGAGACCCAGTACTTC	CAITTGGSQETQYF
TRBD2	TRBJ2-1	many	TRBV10-1	TGCGCCAGCAGTGAGTCTGCCAGCGGGGGGGCCAATGAGCAGTTCTTC	CASSESASGGANEQFF
TRBD1	TRBJ1-2	many	TRBV5-4	TGTGCCAGCAGCTTTTTCGGGACAGGGTACTATGGCTACACCTTC	CASSFFGTGYYGYTF
TRBD2	TRBJ2-3	-	TRBV10-3	TGTGCCATCAGTGAGCTAGCGGGGTCGTCGACAGATACGCAGTATTTT	CAISELAGSSTDTQYF
-	TRBJ1-2	many	TRBV25-1	TGTGCCAGCAGTGAATATGACTTTTACTATGGCTACACCTTC	CASSEYDFYYGYTF
TRBD2	TRBJ2-7	many	TRBV6-5	TGTGCCAGCAGTTGGAGGGCTAGCGGCCCCTACGAGCAGTACTTC	CASSWRASGPYEQYF
-	TRBJ1-1	many	TRBV20-1	TGCAGTGCCAGCACGTTAACTGGGAACACTGAAGCTTTCTTT	CSASTLTGNTEAFF
TRBD2	TRBJ2-7	-	TRBV5-1	TGCGCCAGCAGCCCCCGGACTAGCATGAACGAGCAGTACTTC	CASSPRTSMNEQYF
-	TRBJ2-2	few	TRBV19	TGTGCCAGTAGTATAGTCTTTCGGGTCGGCACCGGGGAGCTGTTTTTT	CASSIVFRVGTGELFF
TRBD1	TRBJ1-2	many	TRBV13	TGTGCCAGCAGCTTAGGGTCGACAGGGAATGGCTACACCTTC	CASSLGSTGNGYTF
-	TRBJ2-3	many	TRBV19	TGTGCCAGTAGTATGGATCGGGCCACCACAGATACGCAGTATTTT	CASSMDRATTDTQYF
TRBD1	TRBJ1-2	-	TRBV3-1	TGTGCCAGCAGCCAGACAGGGGGTCGATATGGCTACACCTTC	CASSQTGGRYGYTF
-	TRBJ1-1	many	TRBV7-2	TGTGCCAGCAGCTTAGCGCTCCAGAGCACTGAAGCTTTCTTT	CASSLALQSTEAFF
-	TRBJ2-6	few	TRBV28	TGTGCCAGCAGTTTTGCGGGTCACACTGGGGCCAACGTCCTGACTTTC	CASSFAGHTGANVLTF
-	TRBJ1-4	-	TRBV27	TGTGCCAGCAGTTTAATGGGTAATGAAAAACTGTTTTTT	CASSLMGNEKLFF